These T cell receptor beta chains were read from a single sample in a study of vaccination and CD4 T cells after COVID-19. TCRdb called the PCR reads again in MiXCR, with one record for every CDR3 protein. Of about 6,600 distinct CDR3 sequences in the sample, roughly 51% are singletons; the top ten hold 40% to 50%. Which antigens these TCRs recognize remains unknown. Sequencing was done on a sample of CD4+ T cells from blood, cultured in vitro. These receptor sequences come from a human donor in good health. CDR3s include the opening cysteine and the closing phenylalanine or tryptophan. The order of the fields is CDR3 protein, CDR3 DNA, D gene, J gene, clone size, V gene. D genes are given only for firm matches. Only some rows state a clone size, as once, few, many or a class for expanded clones.

CASSLGAFSSPLHF | TGTGCCAGCAGTTTGGGGGCTTTCAGCTCACCCCTCCACTTT | . | TRBJ1-6 | . | TRBV27
CASSLGEGGVKNIQYF | TGTGCCAGCAGCTTAGGGGAGGGAGGGGTCAAAAACATTCAGTACTTC | TRBD2 | TRBJ2-4 | . | TRBV7-2
CASSDRDFLVRNEQFF | TGTGCCAGTAGCGACAGGGACTTCCTAGTGAGAAATGAGCAGTTCTTC | . | TRBJ2-1 | few | TRBV28
CSARTGGAYQPQHF | TGCAGCGCCCGGACAGGGGGCGCGTATCAGCCCCAGCATTTT | TRBD1 | TRBJ1-5 | . | TRBV20-1
CASSPESRKQFF | TGTGCCAGCAGCCCCGAATCCCGAAAGCAGTTCTTC | . | TRBJ2-1 | few | TRBV7-9
CASSESTVNQPQHF | TGTGCCAGCAGTGAGTCTACAGTCAATCAGCCCCAGCATTTT | . | TRBJ1-5 | . | TRBV2
CASSRTISYEQYF | TGTGCCAGCAGCCGGACTATCTCCTACGAGCAGTACTTC | . | TRBJ2-7 | . | TRBV6-1
CASSIGGGGARGYTF | TGTGCCAGTAGTATCGGCGGAGGGGGCGCAAGAGGCTACACCTTC | TRBD1 | TRBJ1-2 | few | TRBV19
CASRDGNSNQPQHF | TGTGCCAGCAGGGACGGTAATAGCAATCAGCCCCAGCATTTT | . | TRBJ1-5 | . | TRBV6-1
CASSTGPSYGYTF | TGTGCCAGCTCGACAGGACCATCCTATGGCTACACCTTC | . | TRBJ1-2 | . | TRBV6-1
CASSEAAAFPSSGRYTF | TGTGCCAGCAGTGAAGCGGCAGCCTTCCCCTCTTCCGGACGCTACACCTTC | . | TRBJ1-2 | . | TRBV6-1
CASSPDRPSHYGYTF | TGTGCCAGCAGCCCGGACAGGCCTTCCCATTATGGCTACACCTTC | TRBD1 | TRBJ1-2 | . | TRBV5-4
CASSYSGQPNQPQHF | TGTGCCAGCAGTTACTCAGGACAGCCTAATCAGCCCCAGCATTTT | . | TRBJ1-5 | . | TRBV6-5
CSAAAGTANYGYTF | TGCAGTGCTGCCGCCGGGACAGCTAACTATGGCTACACCTTC | TRBD1 | TRBJ1-2 | large | TRBV20-1
CASSEIRDSYTDTQYF | TGTGCCAGCAGTGAAATTAGGGACAGCTACACAGATACGCAGTATTTT | TRBD1 | TRBJ2-3 | . | TRBV2
CASSGTGFPNSPLHF | TGTGCCAGCTCGGGTACAGGTTTCCCCAATTCACCCCTCCACTTT | . | TRBJ1-6 | few | TRBV7-2
CASTGQHQNYGYTF | TGTGCCAGCACCGGACAACACCAAAACTATGGCTACACCTTC | . | TRBJ1-2 | . | TRBV7-9
CATRRGSQQPQHF | TGTGCCACCAGAAGGGGATCCCAACAGCCCCAGCATTTT | . | TRBJ1-5 | few | TRBV15
CASRPALDLYEQYF | TGTGCCAGCAGGCCAGCCCTCGACCTCTACGAGCAGTACTTC | . | TRBJ2-7 | . | TRBV4-2
CASSYPIRARGAFF | TGTGCCAGCAGTTACCCTATCCGAGCGCGAGGGGCTTTCTTT | . | TRBJ1-1 | . | TRBV6-2/TRBV6-3
CASSLGGASPLHF | TGTGCCAGCAGCTTAGGGGGGGCGTCACCCCTCCACTTT | . | TRBJ1-6 | . | TRBV7-9
CASSLLAGDSGELFF | TGTGCCAGCAGCTTATTAGCGGGGGATTCCGGGGAGCTGTTTTTT | TRBD2 | TRBJ2-2 | . | TRBV11-2
CASSQDRGTEAFF | TGTGCCAGTAGCCAGGACCGGGGGACTGAAGCTTTCTTT | . | TRBJ1-1 | . | TRBV19
CASSPPTGGYSGYTF | TGTGCCAGCAGTCCTCCGACAGGGGGTTATTCTGGCTACACCTTC | TRBD1 | TRBJ1-2 | few | TRBV28
CSVGDRGPHGYTF | TGCAGCGTGGGGGACAGGGGGCCTCATGGCTACACCTTC | TRBD1 | TRBJ1-2 | few | TRBV29-1
CASSEGGGPNEQFF | TGTGCCAGCAGCGAAGGCGGGGGACCCAATGAGCAGTTCTTC | TRBD2 | TRBJ2-1 | . | TRBV5-4
CASPETWGNQPQHF | TGCGCCAGCCCCGAGACCTGGGGCAATCAGCCCCAGCATTTT | . | TRBJ1-5 | . | TRBV23-1
CATSPPPAGKNTQYF | TGTGCCACCAGCCCTCCCCCCGCAGGGAAGAATACGCAGTATTTT | . | TRBJ2-3 | few | TRBV15
CASSLSWATGNTIYF | TGTGCCAGCAGTTTATCGTGGGCAACCGGAAACACCATATATTTT | . | TRBJ1-3 | few | TRBV27
CSARDGRGYGYTF | TGCAGTGCTAGAGATGGCCGGGGCTATGGCTACACCTTC | . | TRBJ1-2 | . | TRBV20-1
CAWSRVSMGGRGTEAFF | TGTGCCTGGAGTAGGGTTTCTATGGGAGGGAGGGGGACTGAAGCTTTCTTT | . | TRBJ1-1 | . | TRBV30
CASRGALIGQPQHF | TGTGCCAGCAGGGGGGCCCTCATAGGGCAGCCCCAGCATTTT | . | TRBJ1-5 | . | TRBV6-1
CASSLSGAPYEQYF | TGTGCCAGCAGCTTGTCAGGGGCCCCCTACGAGCAGTACTTC | . | TRBJ2-7 | . | TRBV7-2
CASSLDLTYEQYF | TGTGCCAGCAGCTTAGATCTTACCTACGAGCAGTACTTC | . | TRBJ2-7 | . | TRBV7-9
CASSPGGSRANEKLFF | TGCGCCAGCAGCCCCGGGGGCTCGCGGGCTAATGAAAAACTGTTTTTT | . | TRBJ1-4 | . | TRBV4-1
CSAQNQNRDNYGYTF | TGCAGTGCCCAGAACCAGAATAGAGATAACTATGGCTACACCTTC | . | TRBJ1-2 | few | TRBV20-1
CSVFLGRWKETQYF | TGCAGTGTCTTCTTAGGCAGATGGAAAGAGACCCAGTACTTC | . | TRBJ2-5 | few | TRBV20-1
CASSAGLAGVETQYF | TGTGCCAGCAGCGCGGGACTAGCGGGCGTAGAGACCCAGTACTTC | TRBD2 | TRBJ2-5 | . | TRBV7-9
CASRGSGYTF | TGTGCCAGCAGGGGTTCGGGCTACACCTTC | . | TRBJ1-2 | . | TRBV6-1
CASSIVGRTDTQYF | TGTGCCAGCAGCATCGTGGGTCGCACAGATACGCAGTATTTT | . | TRBJ2-3 | . | TRBV27
CSASPGTSNSPLHF | TGCAGTGCTAGCCCTGGGACTTCTAATTCACCCCTCCACTTT | . | TRBJ1-6 | . | TRBV20-1
CASSPWAGAQETQYF | TGTGCCAGCAGCCCCTGGGCGGGAGCACAAGAGACCCAGTACTTC | TRBD2 | TRBJ2-5 | . | TRBV5-4
CASSLLSGSHGLAGGRSTDTQYF | TGCGCCAGCAGCTTATTAAGTGGAAGCCATGGACTAGCGGGAGGGAGGAGCACAGATACGCAGTATTTT | TRBD2 | TRBJ2-3 | . | TRBV5-1
CAWSRPQTPKRTQYF | TGTGCCTGGAGTCGGCCCCAAACTCCCAAGAGGACCCAGTACTTC | . | TRBJ2-5 | . | TRBV30
CSARGMTGADTEAFF | TGCAGTGCTAGAGGTATGACAGGGGCCGACACTGAAGCTTTCTTT | TRBD1 | TRBJ1-1 | . | TRBV20-1
CSARDWSSGGKYNEQFF | TGCAGTGCTAGAGATTGGTCTAGCGGGGGGAAATACAATGAGCAGTTCTTC | TRBD2 | TRBJ2-1 | few | TRBV20-1
CASSLAGTRVNEQFF | TGTGCCAGCAGCTTGGCCGGGACTAGGGTCAATGAGCAGTTCTTC | TRBD2 | TRBJ2-1 | . | TRBV5-4
CSARSSASYNEQFF | TGCAGTGCCCGATCTAGCGCCTCCTACAATGAGCAGTTCTTC | . | TRBJ2-1 | . | TRBV20-1
CASTWLGSEAFF | TGTGCCAGCACCTGGCTAGGGTCTGAAGCTTTCTTT | . | TRBJ1-1 | . | TRBV28
CASSEGLRPTNQPQHF | TGTGCCAGCAGTGAGGGCCTCCGTCCTACCAATCAGCCCCAGCATTTT | . | TRBJ1-5 | few | TRBV6-2/TRBV6-3
CASSVTRNTEAFF | TGTGCCAGCAGCGTAACCCGGAACACTGAAGCTTTCTTT | . | TRBJ1-1 | few | TRBV7-2
CASSLEGTQYF | TGTGCCAGCAGCTTAGAGGGGACCCAGTACTTC | . | TRBJ2-5 | few | TRBV5-4
CASSSGGAKNIQYF | TGTGCCAGCAGTTCCGGCGGAGCCAAAAACATTCAGTACTTC | . | TRBJ2-4 | . | TRBV6-2/TRBV6-3
CASSYPKNYGYTF | TGTGCCAGCAGTTATCCCAAGAACTATGGCTACACCTTC | . | TRBJ1-2 | . | TRBV12-3/TRBV12-4